The T cell receptor (beta chain) under discussion was sequenced for a study of cytomegalovirus exposure and HLA in healthy donors. Study-wide findings and caveats: Specificity of a few CMV-associated chains for CMV antigens was verified in vitro.

Primers: 60 Vbeta forward and 13 Jbeta reverse. Sequenced by immunoSEQ multiplex PCR; TCRdb stores in-frame clones only, minus some. The sample yields 170,000 or so clones, roughly 78% seen once. Notes on this clone: What it recognizes is unknown.

This CDR3 contains 15 residues. Germline V gives CDR1 SNHLY, CDR2 FYNNEI. The J segment lost 9 bases and the V segment lost 4 bases, leaving 6 bases of the junction unmatched. Sample: PBMCs. J is TRBJ1-6 and V is TRBV2, with 10 nucleotides matching TRBD1. The sequence was collected from a woman aged 50 to 65 in good health and CMV-seropositive. CDR3 nucleotide sequence: TGTGCCAGCAGTGCGGGGACAGGGGTGGGTTCACCCCTCCACTTT. This encodes CASSAGTGVGSPLHF.